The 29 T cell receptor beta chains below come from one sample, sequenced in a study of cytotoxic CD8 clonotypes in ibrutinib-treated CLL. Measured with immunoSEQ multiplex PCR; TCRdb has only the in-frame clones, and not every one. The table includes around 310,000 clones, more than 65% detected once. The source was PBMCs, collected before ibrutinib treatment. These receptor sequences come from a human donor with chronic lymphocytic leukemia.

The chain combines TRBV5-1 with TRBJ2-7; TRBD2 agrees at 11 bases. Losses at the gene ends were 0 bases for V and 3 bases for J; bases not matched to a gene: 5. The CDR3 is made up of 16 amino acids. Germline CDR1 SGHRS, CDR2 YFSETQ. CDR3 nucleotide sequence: TGCGCCAGCAGCTTGGCGGGACTAGCGGCATACTACGAGCAGTACTTC. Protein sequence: CASSLAGLAAYYEQYF. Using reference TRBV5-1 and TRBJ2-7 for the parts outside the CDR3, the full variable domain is KAGVTQTPRYLIKTRGQQVTLSCSPISGHRSVSWYQQTPGQGLQFLFEYFSETQRNKGNFPGRFSGRQFSNSRSEMNVSTLELGDSALYLCASSLAGLAAYYEQYFGPGTRLTVT.

CDR3 sequence reads: CATEGSSYEQYF. In nucleotides, the CDR3 is TGTGCCACCGAAGGAAGCTCCTACGAGCAGTACTTC. The rearrangement uses TRBV10-3 and TRBJ2-7; the D is unclear. The CDR3 sequence is 12 residues long. The germline gives CDR1 ENHRY, CDR2 SYGVKD. Trimming left V 10 bases short and J 0 bases short, with 10 bases between.

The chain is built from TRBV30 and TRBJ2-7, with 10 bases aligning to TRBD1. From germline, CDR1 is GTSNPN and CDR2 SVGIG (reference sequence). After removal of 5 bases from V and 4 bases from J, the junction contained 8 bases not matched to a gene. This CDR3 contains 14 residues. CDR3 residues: CAWSTGGGSYEQYF. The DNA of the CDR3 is TGTGCCTGGTCGACAGGGGGCGGTTCTTACGAGCAGTACTTC.

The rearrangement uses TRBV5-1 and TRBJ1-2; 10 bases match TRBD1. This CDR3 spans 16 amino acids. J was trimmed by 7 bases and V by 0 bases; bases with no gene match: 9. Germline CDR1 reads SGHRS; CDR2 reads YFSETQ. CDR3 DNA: TGCGCCAGCAGCTTGGTCCCGGGACAGGGGTTGTTTGGCTACACCTTC. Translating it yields CASSLVPGQGLFGYTF. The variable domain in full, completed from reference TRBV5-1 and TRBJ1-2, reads KAGVTQTPRYLIKTRGQQVTLSCSPISGHRSVSWYQQTPGQGLQFLFEYFSETQRNKGNFPGRFSGRQFSNSRSEMNVSTLELGDSALYLCASSLVPGQGLFGYTFGSGTRLTVV.

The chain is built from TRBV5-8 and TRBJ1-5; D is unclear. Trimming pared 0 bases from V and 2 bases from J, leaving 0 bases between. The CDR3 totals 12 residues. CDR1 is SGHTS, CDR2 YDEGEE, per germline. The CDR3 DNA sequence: TGTGCCAGCAGCTTGGGCAATCAGCCCCAGCATTTT. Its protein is CASSLGNQPQHF.

As DNA, the CDR3 is TGTGCCAGCAGCTTGGTACAACTAGCGGGACCCTATGAGCAGTTCTTC. Translation: CASSLVQLAGPYEQFF. This chain connects TRBV5-6 to TRBJ2-1; 10 positions match TRBD2. The length of the CDR3 is 16 residues. Germline V CDR1 and CDR2: SGHDT, YYEEEE. The junction had 8 bases not matched to a gene; V was cut back by 0 bases and J by 8 bases.

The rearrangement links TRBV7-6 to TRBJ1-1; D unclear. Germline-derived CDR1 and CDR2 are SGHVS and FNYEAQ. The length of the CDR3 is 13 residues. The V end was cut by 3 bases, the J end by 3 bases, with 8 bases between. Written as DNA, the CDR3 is TGTGCCAGCAGCTTCTTTGGGCACACTGAAGCTTTCTTT. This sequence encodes CASSFFGHTEAFF.

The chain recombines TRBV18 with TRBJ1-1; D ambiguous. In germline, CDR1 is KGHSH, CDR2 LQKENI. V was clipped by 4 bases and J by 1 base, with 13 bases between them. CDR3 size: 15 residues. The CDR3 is CASSHSLSSNTEAFF. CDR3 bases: TGTGCCAGCTCACATTCTTTGTCCTCGAACACTGAAGCTTTCTTT.

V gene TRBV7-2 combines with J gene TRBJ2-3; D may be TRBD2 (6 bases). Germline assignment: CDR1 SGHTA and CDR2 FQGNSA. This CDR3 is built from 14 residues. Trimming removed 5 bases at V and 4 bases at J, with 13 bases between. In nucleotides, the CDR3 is TGTGCCAGCAGCCCGGGGAGGTCGGCAGATACGCAGTATTTT. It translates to CASSPGRSADTQYF.

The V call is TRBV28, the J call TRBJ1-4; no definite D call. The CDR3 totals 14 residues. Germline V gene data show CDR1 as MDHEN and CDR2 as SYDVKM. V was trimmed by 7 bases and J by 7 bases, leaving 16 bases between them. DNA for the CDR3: TGTGCCAGCACCTCGGGGAGGGCGGGTGAAAAACTGTTTTTT. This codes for CASTSGRAGEKLFF.

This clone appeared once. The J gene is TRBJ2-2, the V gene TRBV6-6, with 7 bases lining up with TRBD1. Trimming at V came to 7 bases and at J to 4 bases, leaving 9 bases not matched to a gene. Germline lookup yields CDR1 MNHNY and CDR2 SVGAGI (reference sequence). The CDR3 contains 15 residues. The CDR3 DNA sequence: TGTGCCAGCACCCGTTGGACAGGTGTCACCGGGGAGCTGTTTTTT. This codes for CASTRWTGVTGELFF.

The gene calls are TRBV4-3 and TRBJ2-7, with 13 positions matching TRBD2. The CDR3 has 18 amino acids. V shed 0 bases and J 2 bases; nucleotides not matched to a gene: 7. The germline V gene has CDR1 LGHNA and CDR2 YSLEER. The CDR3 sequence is CASSQETNGLAGAYEQYF. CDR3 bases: TGCGCCAGCAGCCAAGAGACCAACGGACTAGCGGGAGCCTACGAGCAGTACTTC.

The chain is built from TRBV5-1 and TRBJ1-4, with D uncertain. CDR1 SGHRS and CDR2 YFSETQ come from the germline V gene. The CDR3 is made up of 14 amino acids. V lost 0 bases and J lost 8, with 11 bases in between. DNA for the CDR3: TGCGCCAGCAGCTTGGTCGGGGTCTGGGAAAAACTGTTTTTT. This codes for CASSLVGVWEKLFF.

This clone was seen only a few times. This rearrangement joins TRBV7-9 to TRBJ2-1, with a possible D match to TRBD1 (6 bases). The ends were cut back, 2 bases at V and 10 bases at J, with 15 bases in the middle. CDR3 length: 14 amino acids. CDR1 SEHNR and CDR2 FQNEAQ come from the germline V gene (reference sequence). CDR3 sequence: CASSLFQGSGEQFF. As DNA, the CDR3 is TGTGCCAGCAGCTTATTTCAGGGGTCAGGAGAGCAGTTCTTC.

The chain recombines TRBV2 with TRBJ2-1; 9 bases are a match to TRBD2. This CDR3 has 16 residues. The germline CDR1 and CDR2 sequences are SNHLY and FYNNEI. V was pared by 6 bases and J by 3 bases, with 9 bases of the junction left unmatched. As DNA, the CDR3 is TGTGCCAGCAGGGTTGCGGGAGGGCCCCTCTACAATGAGCAGTTCTTC. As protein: CASRVAGGPLYNEQFF.

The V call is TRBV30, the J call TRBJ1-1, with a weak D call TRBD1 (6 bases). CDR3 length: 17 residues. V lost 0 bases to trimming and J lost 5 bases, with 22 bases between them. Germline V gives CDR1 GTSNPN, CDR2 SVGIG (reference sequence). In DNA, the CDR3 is TGTGCCTGGAGTGTACGGTGGGGGGCTAGAGGGAAGACTGAAGCTTTCTTT. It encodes CAWSVRWGARGKTEAFF.

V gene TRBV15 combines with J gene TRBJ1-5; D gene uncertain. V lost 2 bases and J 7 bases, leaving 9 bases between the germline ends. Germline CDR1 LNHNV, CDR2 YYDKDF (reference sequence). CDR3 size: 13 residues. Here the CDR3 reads CATSRTTVQPQHF. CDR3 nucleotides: TGTGCCACCAGCAGAACCACTGTCCAGCCCCAGCATTTT.

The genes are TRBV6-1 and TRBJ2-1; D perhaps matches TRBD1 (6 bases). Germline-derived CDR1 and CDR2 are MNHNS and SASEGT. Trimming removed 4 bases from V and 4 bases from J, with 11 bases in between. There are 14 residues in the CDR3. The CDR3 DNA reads TGTGCCAGCAGTGGGTCAGGGACATACAATGAGCAGTTCTTC. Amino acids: CASSGSGTYNEQFF.

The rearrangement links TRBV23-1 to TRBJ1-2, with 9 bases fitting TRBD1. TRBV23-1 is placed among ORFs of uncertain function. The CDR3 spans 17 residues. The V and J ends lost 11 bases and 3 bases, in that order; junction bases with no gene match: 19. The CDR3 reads CAGHGTGLVRIHYGYTF. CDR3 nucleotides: TGCGCCGGACACGGGACAGGGCTTGTGCGAATCCACTATGGCTACACCTTC.

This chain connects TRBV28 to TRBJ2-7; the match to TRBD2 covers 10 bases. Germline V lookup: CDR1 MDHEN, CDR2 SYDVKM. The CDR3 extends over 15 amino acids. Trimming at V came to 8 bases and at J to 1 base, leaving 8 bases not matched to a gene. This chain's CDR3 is CASLPSGSSSYEQYF. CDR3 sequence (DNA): TGTGCCAGCTTACCTAGCGGGAGTTCTTCCTACGAGCAGTACTTC. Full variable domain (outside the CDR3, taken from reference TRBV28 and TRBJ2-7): DVKVTQSSRYLVKRTGEKVFLECVQDMDHENMFWYRQDPGLGLRLIYFSYDVKMKEKGDIPEGYSVSREKKERFSLILESASTNQTSMYLCASLPSGSSSYEQYFGPGTRLTVT.

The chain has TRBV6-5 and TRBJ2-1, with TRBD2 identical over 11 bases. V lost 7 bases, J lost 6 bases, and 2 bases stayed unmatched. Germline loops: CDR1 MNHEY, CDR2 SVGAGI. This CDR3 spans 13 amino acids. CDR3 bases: TGTGCCAGCAAACTAGCGGGAGCCAATGAGCAGTTCTTC. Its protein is CASKLAGANEQFF.

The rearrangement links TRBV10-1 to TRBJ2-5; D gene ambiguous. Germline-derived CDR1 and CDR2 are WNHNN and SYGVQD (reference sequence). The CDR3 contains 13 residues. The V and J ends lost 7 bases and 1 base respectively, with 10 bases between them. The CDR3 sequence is CASIYGFQETQYF. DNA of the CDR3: TGCGCCAGCATATACGGGTTCCAAGAGACCCAGTACTTC.

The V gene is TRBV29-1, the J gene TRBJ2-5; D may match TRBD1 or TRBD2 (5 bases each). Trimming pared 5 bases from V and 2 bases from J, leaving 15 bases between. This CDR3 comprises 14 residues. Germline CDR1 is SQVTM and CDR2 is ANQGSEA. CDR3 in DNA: TGCAGCGTTTTTGGGGGAGTGGGGCAAGAGACCCAGTACTTC. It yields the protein CSVFGGVGQETQYF.

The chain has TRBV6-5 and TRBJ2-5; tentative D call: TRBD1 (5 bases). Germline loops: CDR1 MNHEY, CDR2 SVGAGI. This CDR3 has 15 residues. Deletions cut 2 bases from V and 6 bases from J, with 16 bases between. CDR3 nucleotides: TGTGCCAGCAGTTACAGGGGCCAAAAGGGAAAGACCCAGTACTTC. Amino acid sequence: CASSYRGQKGKTQYF.

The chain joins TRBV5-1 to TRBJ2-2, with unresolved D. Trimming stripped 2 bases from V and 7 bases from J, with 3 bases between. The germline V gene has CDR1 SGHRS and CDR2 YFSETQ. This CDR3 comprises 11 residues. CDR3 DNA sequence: TGCGCCAGCAGCTTCGGCGGGGAGCTGTTTTTT. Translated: CASSFGGELFF.

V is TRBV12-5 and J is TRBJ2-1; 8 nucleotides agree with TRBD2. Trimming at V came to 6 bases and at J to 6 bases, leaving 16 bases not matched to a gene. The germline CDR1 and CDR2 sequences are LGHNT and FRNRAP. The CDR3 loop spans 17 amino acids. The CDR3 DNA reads TGTGCTAGTGGCCTTGGTTCGGGACTAGGGGCGGGCAATGAGCAGTTCTTC. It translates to CASGLGSGLGAGNEQFF.

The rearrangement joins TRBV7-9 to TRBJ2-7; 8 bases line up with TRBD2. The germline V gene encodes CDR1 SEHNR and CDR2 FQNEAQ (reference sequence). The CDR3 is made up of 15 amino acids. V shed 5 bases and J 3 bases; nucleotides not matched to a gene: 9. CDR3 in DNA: TGTGCCAGCAGCCGAACTCCGGGACTAGTCTACGAGCAGTACTTC. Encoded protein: CASSRTPGLVYEQYF.

Here the CDR3 DNA reads TGTGCCAGCAGCAATGGACCAGAGAATTACGAGCAGTACTTC. The encoded protein is CASSNGPENYEQYF. V usage is TRBV5-6 and J usage is TRBJ2-7; D not resolved. The CDR3 totals 14 residues. Germline CDR1 and CDR2: SGHDT and YYEEEE. Trimming removed 4 bases at V and 4 bases at J, with 15 bases between.

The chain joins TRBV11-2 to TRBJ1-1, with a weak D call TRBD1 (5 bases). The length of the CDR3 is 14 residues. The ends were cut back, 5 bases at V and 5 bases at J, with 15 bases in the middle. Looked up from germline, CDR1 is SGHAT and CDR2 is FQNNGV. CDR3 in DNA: TGTGCCAGCAGCCCCGACAGCGGTTGGACTGAAGCTTTCTTT. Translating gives CASSPDSGWTEAFF.